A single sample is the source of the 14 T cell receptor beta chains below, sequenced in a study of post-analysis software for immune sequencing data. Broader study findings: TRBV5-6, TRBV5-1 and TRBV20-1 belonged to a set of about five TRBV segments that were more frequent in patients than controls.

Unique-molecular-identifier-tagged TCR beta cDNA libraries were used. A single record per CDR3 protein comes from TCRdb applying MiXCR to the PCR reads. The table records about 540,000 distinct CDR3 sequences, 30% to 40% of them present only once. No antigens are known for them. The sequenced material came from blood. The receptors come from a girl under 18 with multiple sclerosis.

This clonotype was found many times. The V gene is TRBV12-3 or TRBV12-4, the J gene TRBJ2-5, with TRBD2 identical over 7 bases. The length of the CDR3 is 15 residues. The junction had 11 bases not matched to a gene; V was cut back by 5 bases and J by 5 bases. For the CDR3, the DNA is TGTGCCAGCAGTCCCAATGAAGCGGGGTCGGAGACCCAGTACTTC. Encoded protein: CASSPNEAGSETQYF.

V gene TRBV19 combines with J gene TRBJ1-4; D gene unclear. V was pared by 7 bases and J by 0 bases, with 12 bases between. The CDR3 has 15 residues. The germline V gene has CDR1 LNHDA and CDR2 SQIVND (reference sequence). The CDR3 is CASKDGAATNEKLFF. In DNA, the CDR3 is TGTGCCAGTAAGGACGGCGCCGCAACTAATGAAAAACTGTTTTTT.

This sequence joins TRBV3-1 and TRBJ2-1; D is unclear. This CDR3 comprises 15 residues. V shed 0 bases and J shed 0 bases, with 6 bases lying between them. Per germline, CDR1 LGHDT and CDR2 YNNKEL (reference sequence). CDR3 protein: CASSQDISSYNEQFF. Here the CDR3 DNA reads TGTGCCAGCAGCCAAGATATCAGCTCCTACAATGAGCAGTTCTTC.

CDR3 amino acids: CSVEGGPSRGLPLGNTQYF. The CDR3 DNA reads TGCAGCGTTGAAGGGGGGCCCAGTAGGGGACTCCCATTAGGAAATACGCAGTATTTT. The chain carries TRBV29-1 and TRBJ2-3; D may correspond to TRBD1 or TRBD2 (6 bases each). Germline CDR1 reads SQVTM; CDR2 reads ANQGSEA. This CDR3 spans 19 amino acids. V was pared by 1 base and J by 7 bases, with 30 bases between.

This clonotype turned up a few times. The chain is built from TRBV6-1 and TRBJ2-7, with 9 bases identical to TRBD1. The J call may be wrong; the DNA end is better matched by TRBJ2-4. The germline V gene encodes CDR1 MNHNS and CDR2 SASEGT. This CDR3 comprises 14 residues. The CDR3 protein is CASTPGTGKNIQYF. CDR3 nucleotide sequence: TGTGCCAGCACTCCCGGGACAGGGAAAAACATTCAGTACTTC.

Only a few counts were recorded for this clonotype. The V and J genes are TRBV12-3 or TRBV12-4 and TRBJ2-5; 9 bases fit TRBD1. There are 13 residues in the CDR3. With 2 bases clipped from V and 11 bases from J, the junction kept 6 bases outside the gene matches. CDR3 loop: CASSLPGQGQQYF. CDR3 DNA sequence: TGTGCCAGCAGTTTACCCGGACAGGGGCAGCAGTACTTC.

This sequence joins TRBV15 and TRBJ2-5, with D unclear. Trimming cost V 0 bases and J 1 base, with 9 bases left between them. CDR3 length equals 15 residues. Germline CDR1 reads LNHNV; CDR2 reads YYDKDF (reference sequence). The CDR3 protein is CATSRDRNSQETQYF. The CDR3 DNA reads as TGTGCCACCAGCAGAGATCGGAACAGCCAAGAGACCCAGTACTTC.

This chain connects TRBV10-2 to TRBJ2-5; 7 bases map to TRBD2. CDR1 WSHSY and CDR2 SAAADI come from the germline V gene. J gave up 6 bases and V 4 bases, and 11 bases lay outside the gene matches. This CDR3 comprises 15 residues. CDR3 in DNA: TGCGCCAGCAGTGCCCTCACGGGGGGAAAAAAGACCCAGTACTTC. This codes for CASSALTGGKKTQYF.

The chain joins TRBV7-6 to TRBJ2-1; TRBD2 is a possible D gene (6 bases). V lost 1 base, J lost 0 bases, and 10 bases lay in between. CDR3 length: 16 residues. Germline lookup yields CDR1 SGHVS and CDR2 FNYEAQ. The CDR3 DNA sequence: TGTGCCAGCAGCTTAGGCGGGGAAAGCTCCTACAATGAGCAGTTCTTC. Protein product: CASSLGGESSYNEQFF.

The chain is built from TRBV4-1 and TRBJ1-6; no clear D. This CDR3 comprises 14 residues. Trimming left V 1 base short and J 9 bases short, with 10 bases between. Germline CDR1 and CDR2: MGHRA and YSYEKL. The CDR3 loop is CASSQVEGSSPLHF. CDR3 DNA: TGCGCCAGCAGCCAAGTTGAAGGGAGTTCACCCCTCCACTTT.

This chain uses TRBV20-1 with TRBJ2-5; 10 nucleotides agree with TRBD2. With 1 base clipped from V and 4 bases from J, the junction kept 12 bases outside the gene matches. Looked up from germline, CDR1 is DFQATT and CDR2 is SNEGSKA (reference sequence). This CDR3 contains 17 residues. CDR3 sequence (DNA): TGCAGTGCTAGAGCGGGAAGCGGGGGGGCGAGATTAGAGACCCAGTACTTC. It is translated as CSARAGSGGARLETQYF.

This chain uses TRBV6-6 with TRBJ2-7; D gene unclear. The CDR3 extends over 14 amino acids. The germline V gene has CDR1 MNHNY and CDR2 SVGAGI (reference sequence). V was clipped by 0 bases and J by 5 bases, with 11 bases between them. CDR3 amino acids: CASSYSKAVNEQYF. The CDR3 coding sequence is TGTGCCAGCAGTTACTCGAAGGCTGTAAACGAGCAGTACTTC.

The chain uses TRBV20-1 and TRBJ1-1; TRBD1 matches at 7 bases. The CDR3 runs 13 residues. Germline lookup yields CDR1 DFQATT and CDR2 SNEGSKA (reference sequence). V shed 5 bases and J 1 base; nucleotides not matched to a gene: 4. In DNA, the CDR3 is TGCAGTGCTCCGGACAGGAGGAACACTGAAGCTTTCTTT. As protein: CSAPDRRNTEAFF.

CDR3: CASSITGWYESSYNSPLHF. For the CDR3, the DNA is TGTGCCAGCAGTATCACAGGGTGGTACGAAAGCTCCTATAATTCACCCCTCCACTTT. V usage is TRBV27 and J usage is TRBJ1-6; tentatively, D is TRBD1 (6 bases). The V end was cut by 5 bases, the J end by 0 bases, with 20 bases between. Germline CDR1 reads MNHEY; CDR2 reads SMNVEV (reference sequence). This CDR3 region has 19 residues.